Shown below are 25 T cell receptor beta chains from a single sample sequenced in a study of T cell repertoires in cytomegalovirus infection. One entry per CDR3 protein results from TCRdb running MiXCR on the reads. The sample has around 300,000 distinct CDR3 sequences; around 20% are singletons. Antigens of these TCRs are unknown. The sequencing used cultured PBMCs, collected from culture after CMV antigen stimulation. The receptors originated from a human donor in good health (CMV status not recorded). Some clones in this sample may be carry-over from other donors' samples.

CDR3 region: CSVESVSGNTIYF. The CDR3 nucleotides read TGCAGCGTTGAATCAGTCTCTGGAAACACCATATATTTT. This chain uses TRBV29-1 with TRBJ1-3; D not certain. The CDR3 runs 13 residues. V gave up 2 bases and J gave up 0 bases, with 5 bases separating them. The germline CDR1 and CDR2 sequences are SQVTM and ANQGSEA.

There are many counts of this clonotype. The rearrangement joins TRBV7-2 to TRBJ2-5; D unclear. The CDR3 loop spans 13 amino acids. CDR1 is SGHTA, CDR2 FQGNSA, per germline. Trimming shortened V by 2 bases and J by 6 bases, and 10 bases separated the two germline ends. In nucleotides, the CDR3 is TGTGCCAGCAGCTTATTTCAGGATCAGACCCAGTACTTC. Its protein is CASSLFQDQTQYF.

This clonotype has a handful of counts. This chain uses TRBV7-6 with TRBJ2-1; 10 bases are shared with TRBD2. This CDR3 is built from 19 residues. Germline CDR1 is SGHVS and CDR2 is FNYEAQ. With 3 bases clipped from V and 9 bases from J, the junction kept 20 bases outside the gene matches. This chain's CDR3 is CASSLSLAGAGGGSGEQFF. The DNA for the CDR3 is TGTGCCAGCAGCTTGAGCCTAGCGGGAGCGGGGGGGGGATCCGGTGAGCAGTTCTTC.

This chain joins TRBV12-3 or TRBV12-4 and TRBJ2-1; D is perhaps TRBD2 (5 bases). Trimming pared 7 bases from V and 5 bases from J, leaving 15 bases between. This CDR3 region has 14 residues. The CDR3 region has the DNA TGTGCCAGCACCCAAGGGCTAGCTAACAATGAGCAGTTCTTC. Protein sequence: CASTQGLANNEQFF.

The rearrangement links TRBV6-2 or TRBV6-3 to TRBJ2-3; 7 positions agree with TRBD2. Trimming at V came to 1 base and at J to 1 base, leaving 5 bases not matched to a gene. The CDR3 extends over 16 amino acids. Germline lookup yields CDR1 MNHEY and CDR2 SVGEGT. CDR3 DNA sequence: TGTGCCAGCAGTTACTACGGCAGCGGGGGCACAGATACGCAGTATTTT. Translated: CASSYYGSGGTDTQYF.

V usage is TRBV20-1 and J usage is TRBJ1-6, with D maybe TRBD1 (5 bases). Germline CDR1 reads DFQATT; CDR2 reads SNEGSKA (reference sequence). The CDR3 is 15 amino acids. V dropped 1 base and J dropped 5 bases, with 12 bases sitting between them. The CDR3 coding sequence is TGCAGTGCTAGAGTGTCCGGGGCCAATAATTCACCCCTCCACTTT. This gives the protein CSARVSGANNSPLHF.

The J gene is TRBJ2-7, the V gene TRBV7-6; 13 nucleotides align to TRBD2. The junction had 5 bases not matched to a gene; V was cut back by 5 bases and J by 4 bases. This CDR3 comprises 15 residues. CDR1 is SGHVS, CDR2 FNYEAQ, per germline. The CDR3 nucleotides read TGTGCCAGCAGCCCACTAGCGGGAGGGCTGTACGAGCAGTACGTC. This encodes CASSPLAGGLYEQYV.

The V call is TRBV27, the J call TRBJ1-1; weak D call: TRBD1 (5 bases). The germline V gene encodes CDR1 MNHEY and CDR2 SMNVEV (reference sequence). Trimming took off 7 bases at V and 6 bases at J, with 21 bases between the two ends. The CDR3 has 15 residues. The CDR3 region has the DNA TGTGCCAGCAACCAAGGGGTAGGCAGGGCCTCTGAAGCTTTCTTT. It specifies CASNQGVGRASEAFF.

V is TRBV19 and J is TRBJ1-1; D is unclear. The CDR3 consists of 14 residues. Germline assignment: CDR1 LNHDA and CDR2 SQIVND (reference sequence). V lost 5 bases and J lost 1, with 11 bases in between. This chain's CDR3 is CASSFRTGNTEAFF. DNA of the CDR3: TGTGCCAGTAGTTTCCGGACTGGGAACACTGAAGCTTTCTTT.

This clonotype was seen just once. V usage is TRBV25-1 and J usage is TRBJ2-3; TRBD2 agrees at 8 bases. Trimming cost V 5 bases and J 0 bases; bases outside gene matches: 7. This CDR3 is built from 16 residues. CDR1 and CDR2 (germline): MGHDK, SYGVNS. CDR3 nucleotide sequence: TGTGCCAGCAGTAAACTAGCGGCCCCCAGCACAGATACGCAGTATTTT. It encodes CASSKLAAPSTDTQYF.

V usage is TRBV30 and J usage is TRBJ1-5; D call uncertain. The CDR3 length is 14 residues. The germline V and J ends were trimmed by 2 bases and 5 bases, with 13 bases remaining between them. Germline lookup yields CDR1 GTSNPN and CDR2 SVGIG (reference sequence). CDR3 sequence: CAWSRKDGDQPQHF. Here the CDR3 DNA reads TGTGCCTGGAGTCGCAAGGACGGCGATCAGCCCCAGCATTTT. The entire variable domain, with the rest obtained from reference TRBV30 and TRBJ1-5, is as follows: SQTIHQWPATLVQPVGSPLSLECTVEGTSNPNLYWYRQAAGRGLQLLFYSVGIGQISSEVPQNLSASRPQDRQFILSSKKLLLSDSGFYLCAWSRKDGDQPQHFGDGTRLSIL.

The CDR3 loop reads CASSSASNYGYTF. CDR3 sequence (DNA): TGTGCCAGCAGTTCAGCATCTAACTATGGCTACACCTTC. The genes are TRBV12-3 or TRBV12-4 and TRBJ1-2; D is undetermined. CDR3 length: 13 amino acids. The germline V and J ends were trimmed by 4 bases and 0 bases, with 6 bases remaining between them.

At least ten counts were recorded for this clonotype. This chain joins TRBV7-2 and TRBJ2-5; 13 bases are a match to TRBD2. The CDR3 length is 15 residues. V was pared by 5 bases and J by 2 bases, with 2 bases of the junction left unmatched. Germline V lookup: CDR1 SGHTA, CDR2 FQGNSA. This CDR3 is CASSPGLAGQETQYF. CDR3 DNA sequence: TGTGCCAGCAGCCCGGGACTAGCGGGGCAAGAGACCCAGTACTTC.

The rearrangement joins TRBV28 to TRBJ1-5; D is possibly TRBD1 (5 bases). Germline V gene sequence: CDR1 MDHEN, CDR2 SYDVKM. This CDR3 has 15 amino acids. V was clipped by 3 bases and J by 4 bases, with 13 bases between them. The CDR3 loop is CASSLWGVANQPQHF. The CDR3 nucleotides read TGTGCCAGCAGTTTGTGGGGGGTCGCGAATCAGCCCCAGCATTTT.

The gene calls are TRBV30 and TRBJ2-1; 10 nucleotides match TRBD2. Germline loops: CDR1 GTSNPN, CDR2 SVGIG (reference sequence). This CDR3 contains 15 residues. Trimming removed 1 base from V and 5 bases from J; junction bases left unmatched: 5. The CDR3 nucleotides read TGTGCCTGGAGTGCGGGACTAGCGTCCCACAATGAGCAGTTCTTC. Translation gives CAWSAGLASHNEQFF.

This CDR3 reads CASSSYRGRGYGYTF. CDR3 nucleotide sequence: TGTGCCAGCAGCTCCTACAGGGGGCGCGGCTATGGCTACACCTTC. V is TRBV7-2 and J is TRBJ1-2; TRBD1 matches 9 bases. Per germline, CDR1 SGHTA and CDR2 FQGNSA. The CDR3 covers 15 residues. With 4 bases clipped from V and 4 bases from J, the junction kept 7 bases outside the gene matches.

This chain links TRBV20-1 with TRBJ2-1; D remains ambiguous. The V end lost 0 bases, the J end lost 5 bases, and 17 bases lay between the germline ends. The V gene's germline CDR1 is DFQATT and CDR2 SNEGSKA (reference sequence). The CDR3 is made up of 16 amino acids. CDR3 bases: TGCAGTGCTAGAGATCTAGGGAATGGGCTCAACAATGAGCAGTTCTTC. The encoded protein is CSARDLGNGLNNEQFF.

This clonotype turned up a few times. V and J are TRBV7-8 and TRBJ1-1, with 7 bases fitting TRBD1. Germline V gene data show CDR1 as SGHVS and CDR2 as FQNEAQ. J was trimmed by 6 bases and V by 4 bases; bases with no gene match: 11. CDR3 length: 15 residues. The CDR3 region has the DNA TGTGCCAGCAGCTACTGGACAGGAGTAAGGGCTGAAGCTTTCTTT. It is translated as CASSYWTGVRAEAFF. Full variable domain (remainder filled in from reference TRBV7-8 and TRBJ1-1): GAGVSQSPRYKVAKRGQDVALRCDPISGHVSLFWYQQALGQGPEFLTYFQNEAQLDKSGLPSDRFFAERPEGSVSTLKIQRTQQEDSAVYLCASSYWTGVRAEAFFGQGTRLTVV.

V usage is TRBV4-2 and J usage is TRBJ2-7; TRBD1 is a possible D gene (6 bases). From germline, CDR1 is LGHNA and CDR2 YNFKEQ. There are 14 residues in the CDR3. Trimming left V 0 bases short and J 4 bases short, with 10 bases between. The chain's CDR3 is CASSQEDSVYEQYF. CDR3 nucleotide sequence: TGTGCCAGCAGCCAAGAGGACAGCGTGTACGAGCAGTACTTC.

The chain has TRBV6-2 or TRBV6-3 and TRBJ1-1; the D gene is possibly TRBD1 (5 bases). Germline CDR1 is MNHEY and CDR2 is SVGEGT. The V end lost 4 bases, the J end lost 0 bases, and 15 bases lay between the germline ends. The CDR3 is 16 residues long. Written as DNA, the CDR3 is TGTGCCAGCAGTTTACCCGGGACTCACCTGAACACTGAAGCTTTCTTT. The encoded protein is CASSLPGTHLNTEAFF.

This clonotype was counted many times. The genes are TRBV7-9 and TRBJ2-7; 7 nucleotides agree with TRBD1. Unmatched junction bases numbered 7, after V lost 4 bases and J lost 4 bases. The germline gives CDR1 SEHNR, CDR2 FQNEAQ (reference sequence). The CDR3 spans 14 residues. The CDR3 DNA follows: TGTGCCAGCAGCTCGCGGACAGGTTTGTACGAGCAGTACTTC. Its protein product is CASSSRTGLYEQYF.

This clonotype was seen ten or more times. The chain couples TRBV11-2 to TRBJ1-2; the D gene is possibly TRBD1 (6 bases). V lost 1 base and J lost 3, with 9 bases in between. The CDR3 consists of 14 residues. From germline, CDR1 is SGHAT and CDR2 FQNNGV. The DNA of the CDR3 is TGTGCCAGCAGCTTAGGGTCAGGGGACTATGGCTACACCTTC. Its protein is CASSLGSGDYGYTF.

As for this clonotype: A junction end diverges from the germline sequence, so it may reflect a read error. The rearrangement joins TRBV6-5 to TRBJ2-2; TRBD1 matches at 7 bases. CDR1 and CDR2 (germline): MNHEY, SVGAGI. This CDR3 comprises 15 residues. The CDR3 loop reads CDSRRQGGNTGELFF. The CDR3 DNA sequence: TGTGACAGCAGACGACAGGGTGGCAACACCGGGGAGCTGTTTTTT.

The chain is built from TRBV11-2 and TRBJ2-3; D gene unclear. Per the germline V gene, CDR1 is SGHAT and CDR2 is FQNNGV. The length of the CDR3 is 13 residues. The V end was cut by 1 base, the J end by 4 bases, with 6 bases between. The CDR3 nucleotides read TGTGCCAGCAGCTTAGTTATGGCAGATACGCAGTATTTT. Protein: CASSLVMADTQYF. The whole variable domain, remainder taken from reference TRBV11-2 and TRBJ2-3, is EAGVAQSPRYKIIEKRQSVAFWCNPISGHATLYWYQQILGQGPKLLIQFQNNGVVDDSQLPKDRFSAERLKGVDSTLKIQPAKLEDSAVYLCASSLVMADTQYFGPGTRLTVL.

The J gene is TRBJ2-5, the V gene TRBV5-4, with TRBD1 matching over 9 bases. Trimming at V came to 7 bases and at J to 4 bases, leaving 17 bases not matched to a gene. The CDR3 loop spans 17 amino acids. Germline values: CDR1 SGHNT, CDR2 YYREEE (reference sequence). In DNA, the CDR3 is TGTGCCAGCCGAACAGGGGGCACTAGTTTAGACGTAGAGACCCAGTACTTC. It translates to CASRTGGTSLDVETQYF.